These 26 T cell receptor beta chains originate from one sample sequenced in a study of cytomegalovirus exposure and HLA in healthy donors. Generated by immunoSEQ multiplex PCR, the TCRdb table keeps only in-frame clones and is missing some. This table has over 110,000 clones, almost 85% appearing once. What was sequenced was PBMCs. All receptors come from a woman aged 25 to 39 in good health and CMV-seronegative.

This clone has only one observation. The V gene is TRBV5-3, the J gene TRBJ1-5; D is unresolved. TRBV5-3 counts as an open reading frame of uncertain function. V dropped 1 base and J dropped 4 bases, with 12 bases sitting between them. The CDR3 spans 15 residues. The CDR3 region has the DNA TGTGCCAGAAGCTTGTACAGAGAACTTAATCAGCCCCAGCATTTT. Its protein product is CARSLYRELNQPQHF.

Only a few counts were recorded for this clone. The chain recombines TRBV6-1 with TRBJ2-4; D remains ambiguous. The ends were cut back, 7 bases at V and 8 bases at J, with 9 bases in the middle. The CDR3 sequence is 11 residues long. CDR1 and CDR2 from the germline V gene are MNHNS and SASEGT. In nucleotides, the CDR3 is TGTGCCAGCACAAGTCGGGACATTCAGTACTTC. Translated: CASTSRDIQYF.

DNA of the CDR3: TGCGCCAGCAGCTTGCGCCCACTAGCGGGGGGCTACAATGAGCAGTTCTTC. This sequence encodes CASSLRPLAGGYNEQFF. J is TRBJ2-1 and V is TRBV5-1, with 12 bases fitting TRBD2. This CDR3 region has 17 residues. Germline V gene lookup returns CDR1 SGHRS and CDR2 YFSETQ. After removal of 1 base from V and 3 bases from J, the junction contained 5 bases not matched to a gene.

The gene calls are TRBV18 and TRBJ2-5, with D perhaps TRBD1 (7 bases). Germline values: CDR1 KGHSH, CDR2 LQKENI. V was cut by 5 bases and J by 5 bases, with 24 bases left in between. The CDR3 is 17 residues long. The CDR3 here is CASSTYEGASVGETQYF. CDR3 DNA: TGTGCCAGCTCAACATACGAGGGGGCTAGCGTGGGGGAGACCCAGTACTTC.

This chain links TRBV7-9 with TRBJ1-1; D perhaps matches TRBD1 (5 bases). The CDR3 contains 15 residues. V lost 5 bases and J 0 bases, leaving 13 bases between the germline ends. Looked up from germline, CDR1 is SEHNR and CDR2 is FQNEAQ (reference sequence). CDR3 sequence: CASSPPGGVNTEAFF. DNA for the CDR3: TGTGCCAGCAGCCCCCCAGGAGGGGTGAACACTGAAGCTTTCTTT.

The CDR3 DNA follows: TGTGCCAGCAGCGAGCGGGGACGACTTGGAGATACGCAGTATTTT. Translation: CASSERGRLGDTQYF. The chain has TRBV9 and TRBJ2-3; TRBD2 aligns across 7 bases. Unmatched junction bases numbered 9, after V lost 3 bases and J lost 5 bases. The length of the CDR3 is 15 residues. Germline V lookup: CDR1 SGDLS, CDR2 YYNGEE. Complete variable domain (other parts from reference TRBV9 and TRBJ2-3): DSGVTQTPKHLITATGQRVTLRCSPRSGDLSVYWYQQSLDQGLQFLIQYYNGEERAKGNILERFSAQQFPDLHSELNLSSLELGDSALYFCASSERGRLGDTQYFGPGTRLTVL.

The gene calls are TRBV2 and TRBJ1-2; 10 bases line up with TRBD1. Germline CDR1 is SNHLY and CDR2 is FYNNEI. The CDR3 is 16 residues long. Trimming at V came to 4 bases and at J to 4 bases, leaving 9 bases not matched to a gene. The CDR3 region is CASSGPDRGVLYGYTF. DNA for the CDR3: TGTGCCAGCAGTGGGCCGGACAGGGGGGTTCTCTATGGCTACACCTTC.

The chain has TRBV4-1 and TRBJ1-5; TRBD1 agrees at 9 bases. Losses at the gene ends were 2 bases for V and 4 bases for J; bases not matched to a gene: 9. Germline CDR1 is MGHRA and CDR2 is YSYEKL. The CDR3 spans 17 residues. CDR3 nucleotides: TGCGCCAGCAGCCAACGATTTCCGGGACAGGGAAATCAGCCCCAGCATTTT. Its translation is CASSQRFPGQGNQPQHF.

The chain employs TRBV6-5 and TRBJ2-7, with 11 bases fitting TRBD1. This CDR3 has 13 amino acids. With V trimmed by 7 bases and J by 5 bases, 4 bases remained unmatched. The germline gives CDR1 MNHEY, CDR2 SVGAGI. Written as DNA, the CDR3 is TGTGCCAGCATTGGACAGGGGGCAAACGAGCAGTACTTC. Translating it yields CASIGQGANEQYF.

The chain couples TRBV7-9 to TRBJ1-4; 7 nucleotides line up with TRBD1. This CDR3 spans 15 amino acids. V trimming: 7 bases; J trimming: 5 bases; junction bases outside the gene matches: 10. Per germline, CDR1 SEHNR and CDR2 FQNEAQ (reference sequence). The CDR3 sequence is CASTKGAGKNEKLFF. CDR3 bases: TGTGCCAGCACCAAGGGGGCAGGGAAAAATGAAAAACTGTTTTTT.

This chain connects TRBV2 to TRBJ2-7, with a tentative D call TRBD1 (6 bases). V was cut by 7 bases and J by 6 bases, with 19 bases left in between. Germline CDR1 SNHLY, CDR2 FYNNEI. The CDR3 sequence is 14 residues long. The CDR3 loop reads CASIPGSRQAEQYF. In DNA form, the CDR3 reads TGTGCCAGCATCCCCGGATCGAGACAGGCCGAGCAGTACTTC.

This clone has only one observation. This sequence joins TRBV5-1 and TRBJ2-5; TRBD1 matches at 8 bases. The CDR3 is 16 amino acids. V trimming: 1 base; J trimming: 5 bases; junction bases outside the gene matches: 10. Germline loops: CDR1 SGHRS, CDR2 YFSETQ. The CDR3 loop is CASSLMVTGGGETQYF. For the CDR3, the DNA is TGCGCCAGCAGCTTGATGGTCACAGGGGGTGGGGAGACCCAGTACTTC.

The chain uses TRBV28 and TRBJ2-1; TRBD2 aligns across 10 bases. Germline V gene data show CDR1 as MDHEN and CDR2 as SYDVKM. The V gene end was trimmed by 2 bases and the J gene end by 5 bases; junction bases not matched to a gene: 3. CDR3 length equals 15 residues. The chain's CDR3 is CASSLIAGGHNEQFF. The DNA of the CDR3 is TGTGCCAGCAGTTTAATAGCGGGGGGACACAATGAGCAGTTCTTC.

The rearrangement links TRBV2 to TRBJ1-1; TRBD1 might be the D (6 bases). The CDR3 loop spans 13 amino acids. CDR1 and CDR2 (germline): SNHLY, FYNNEI. V lost 5 bases, J lost 8 bases, and 15 bases lay in between. CDR3 in DNA: TGTGCCAGCAGTTTTGGACAGACCGGGGAAGCTTTCTTT. Translated, it gives CASSFGQTGEAFF.

This sequence joins TRBV5-6 and TRBJ1-1; the D is unclear. The CDR3 has 15 residues. V lost 2 bases and J 4 bases, leaving 15 bases between the germline ends. Per germline, CDR1 SGHDT and CDR2 YYEEEE. For the CDR3, the DNA is TGTGCCAGCAGCTTCTCGGGAAAGGGTTTCACTGAAGCTTTCTTT. This translates into CASSFSGKGFTEAFF.

The genes are TRBV7-2 and TRBJ2-1; possibly TRBD2 for D (6 bases). This CDR3 contains 14 residues. Germline CDR1 is SGHTA and CDR2 is FQGNSA. V dropped 5 bases and J dropped 5 bases, with 13 bases sitting between them. This CDR3 is CASSRGIWDNEQFF. DNA of the CDR3: TGTGCCAGCAGCCGGGGGATTTGGGACAATGAGCAGTTCTTC. The complete variable domain, with remaining parts taken from reference TRBV7-2 and TRBJ2-1, reads GAGVSQSPSNKVTEKGKDVELRCDPISGHTALYWYRQSLGQGLEFLIYFQGNSAPDKSGLPSDRFSAERTGGSVSTLTIQRTQQEDSAVYLCASSRGIWDNEQFFGPGTRLTVL.

The V and J genes are TRBV7-3 and TRBJ2-1; D possibly corresponds to TRBD2 (6 bases). The CDR3 is made up of 16 amino acids. V gave up 7 bases and J gave up 0 bases, with 16 bases separating them. Germline-derived CDR1 and CDR2 are SGHTA and FQGTGA. CDR3 nucleotide sequence: TGTGCCAGCACCCCCGGCGGGATAAGCTCCTACAATGAGCAGTTCTTC. Encoded protein: CASTPGGISSYNEQFF.

V usage is TRBV2 and J usage is TRBJ1-2; D unresolved. Per the germline V gene, CDR1 is SNHLY and CDR2 is FYNNEI. V lost 3 bases, J lost 1 base, and 9 bases lay in between. The CDR3 has 14 amino acids. The CDR3 loop is CASSERVFNYGYTF. The DNA for the CDR3 is TGTGCCAGCAGTGAGAGGGTCTTTAACTATGGCTACACCTTC.

The V call is TRBV19, the J call TRBJ2-2; 12 bases align to TRBD1. The germline V gene has CDR1 LNHDA and CDR2 SQIVND (reference sequence). The ends lost 4 bases at V and 3 bases at J; junction bases unmatched: 6. The CDR3 is made up of 17 amino acids. The CDR3 bases are TGTGCCAGTAGTAGAACCGGGACAGGGGGCTACACCGGGGAGCTGTTTTTT. Translated, it gives CASSRTGTGGYTGELFF.

This clone was seen only once. This sequence joins TRBV5-5 and TRBJ2-1; a weak D match, TRBD2 (5 bases). Germline V gene lookup returns CDR1 SGHKS and CDR2 YYEKEE (reference sequence). The CDR3 spans 12 residues. The V and J ends lost 4 bases and 10 bases respectively, with 12 bases between them. This CDR3 reads CASSPGGSEQFF. The CDR3 region has the DNA TGTGCCAGCAGCCCCGGCGGGTCGGAGCAGTTCTTC.

The rearrangement uses TRBV28 and TRBJ2-3; perhaps TRBD2 as D (7 bases). This CDR3 contains 15 residues. V lost 2 bases, J lost 6 bases, and 15 bases lay in between. The germline gives CDR1 MDHEN, CDR2 SYDVKM. DNA for the CDR3: TGTGCCAGCAGTTTAGTGGGGGGGCCGCTTGATACGCAGTATTTT. Residues: CASSLVGGPLDTQYF.

The rearrangement joins TRBV7-2 to TRBJ2-2, with D perhaps matching TRBD2 (7 bases). The V end lost 0 bases, the J end lost 5 bases, and 16 bases lay between the germline ends. The CDR3 contains 17 residues. Germline loops: CDR1 SGHTA, CDR2 FQGNSA. CDR3 residues: CASSLAGGAFRTGELFF. In nucleotides, the CDR3 is TGTGCCAGCAGCTTAGCTGGGGGGGCCTTTAGAACCGGGGAGCTGTTTTTT.

This clone occurred once. The chain combines TRBV6-1 with TRBJ2-1, with 7 bases lining up with TRBD2. With 8 bases clipped from V and 4 bases from J, the junction kept 11 bases outside the gene matches. Germline values: CDR1 MNHNS, CDR2 SASEGT. The CDR3 has 15 residues. CDR3 region: CASGREGLPYNEQFF. In nucleotides, the CDR3 is TGTGCCAGCGGTAGGGAGGGCTTACCTTACAATGAGCAGTTCTTC.

The chain combines TRBV13 with TRBJ2-7; the D gene is possibly TRBD1 (5 bases). V dropped 3 bases and J dropped 1 base, with 7 bases sitting between them. The germline CDR1 and CDR2 sequences are PRHDT and FYEKMQ (reference sequence). There are 13 residues in the CDR3. The CDR3 DNA sequence: TGTGCCAGCAGCTTCGACAGATCCTACGAGCAGTACTTC. Protein product: CASSFDRSYEQYF.

The genes are TRBV7-8 and TRBJ1-3; D perhaps matches TRBD1 (6 bases). CDR3 length equals 15 residues. CDR1 and CDR2 from the germline V gene are SGHVS and FQNEAQ. Trimming shortened V by 7 bases and J by 0 bases, and 13 bases separated the two germline ends. The CDR3 here is CASTPTGSSGNTIYF. The CDR3 coding sequence is TGTGCCAGCACCCCCACAGGGAGCTCTGGAAACACCATATATTTT.

The chain recombines TRBV7-9 with TRBJ2-5, with 9 bases aligning to TRBD1. The J segment lost 5 bases and the V segment lost 3 bases, leaving 10 bases of the junction unmatched. This CDR3 has 16 amino acids. Germline values: CDR1 SEHNR, CDR2 FQNEAQ (reference sequence). In DNA, the CDR3 is TGTGCCAGCAGCTTGTACCGGGACAGGGTTCGGGAGACCCAGTACTTC. Protein product: CASSLYRDRVRETQYF.